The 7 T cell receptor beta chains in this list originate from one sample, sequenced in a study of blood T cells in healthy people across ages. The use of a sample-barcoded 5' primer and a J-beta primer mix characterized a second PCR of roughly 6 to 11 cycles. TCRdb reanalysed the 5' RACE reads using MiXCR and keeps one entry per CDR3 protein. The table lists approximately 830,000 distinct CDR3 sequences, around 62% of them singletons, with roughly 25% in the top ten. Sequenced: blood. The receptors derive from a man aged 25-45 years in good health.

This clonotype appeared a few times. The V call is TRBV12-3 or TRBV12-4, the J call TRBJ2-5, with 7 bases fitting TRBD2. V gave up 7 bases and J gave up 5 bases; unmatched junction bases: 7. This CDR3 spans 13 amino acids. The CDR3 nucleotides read TGTGCCAGCATCACGGCGGGGGAGGAGACCCAGTACTTC. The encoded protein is CASITAGEETQYF.

The CDR3: CASSYAGNVLTF. The CDR3 region has the DNA TGTGCCAGCAGTTACGCGGGCAACGTCCTGACTTTC. The genes are TRBV6-6 and TRBJ2-6, with D perhaps TRBD2 (5 bases). Trimming pared 2 bases from V and 9 bases from J, leaving 5 bases between. Germline V gives CDR1 MNHNY, CDR2 SVGAGI (reference sequence). There are 12 residues in the CDR3.

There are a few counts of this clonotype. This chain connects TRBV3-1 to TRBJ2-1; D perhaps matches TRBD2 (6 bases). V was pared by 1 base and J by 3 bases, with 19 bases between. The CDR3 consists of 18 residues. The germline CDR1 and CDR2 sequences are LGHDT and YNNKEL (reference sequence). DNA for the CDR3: TGTGCCAGCAGCCAAGGGGGAGGTTGGGGAGAACTCTACAATGAGCAGTTCTTC. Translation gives CASSQGGGWGELYNEQFF.

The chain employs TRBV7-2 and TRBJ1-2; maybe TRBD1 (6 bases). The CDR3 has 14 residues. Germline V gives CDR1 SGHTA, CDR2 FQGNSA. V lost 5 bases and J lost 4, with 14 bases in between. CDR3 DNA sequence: TGTGCCAGCAGCCGAAGCGGGGGGGCCTATGGCTACACCTTC. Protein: CASSRSGGAYGYTF.

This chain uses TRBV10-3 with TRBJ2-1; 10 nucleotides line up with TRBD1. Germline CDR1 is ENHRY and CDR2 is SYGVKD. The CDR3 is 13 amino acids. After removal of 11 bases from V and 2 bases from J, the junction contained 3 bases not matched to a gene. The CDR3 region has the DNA TGTGCCGTTGGGACAGGGGCCTACAATGAGCAGTTCTTC. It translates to CAVGTGAYNEQFF.

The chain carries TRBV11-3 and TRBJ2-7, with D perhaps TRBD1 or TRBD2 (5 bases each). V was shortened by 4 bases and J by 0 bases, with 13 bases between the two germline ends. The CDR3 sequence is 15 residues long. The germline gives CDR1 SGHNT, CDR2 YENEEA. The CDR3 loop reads CASSSGAASSYEQYF. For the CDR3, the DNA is TGTGCCAGCAGCTCCGGGGCAGCTAGCTCCTACGAGCAGTACTTC.

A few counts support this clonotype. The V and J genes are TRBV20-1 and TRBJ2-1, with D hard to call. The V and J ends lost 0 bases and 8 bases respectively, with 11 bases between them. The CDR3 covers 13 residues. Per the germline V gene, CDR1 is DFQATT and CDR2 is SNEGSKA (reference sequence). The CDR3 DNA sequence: TGCAGTGCTAGAGATGTCTACGGCTATGAGCAGTTCTTC. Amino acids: CSARDVYGYEQFF.